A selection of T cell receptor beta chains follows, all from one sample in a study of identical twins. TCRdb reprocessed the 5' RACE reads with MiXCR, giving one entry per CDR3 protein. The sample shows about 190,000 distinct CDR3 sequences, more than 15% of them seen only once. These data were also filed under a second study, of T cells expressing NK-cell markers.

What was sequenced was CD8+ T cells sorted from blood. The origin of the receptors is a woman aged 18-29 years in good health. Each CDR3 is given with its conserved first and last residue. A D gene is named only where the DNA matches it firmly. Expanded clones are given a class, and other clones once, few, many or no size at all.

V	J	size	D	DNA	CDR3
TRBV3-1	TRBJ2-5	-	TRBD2	TGTGCCAGCAGGGGGGACGGGACTAGCGATCAAGAGACCCAGTACTTC	CASRGDGTSDQETQYF
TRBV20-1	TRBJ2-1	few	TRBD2	TGCAGTGCGAGCACGGGGGGGGTCGTCAGCTCCTACAATGAGCAGTTCTTC	CSASTGGVVSSYNEQFF
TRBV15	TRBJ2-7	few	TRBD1	TGTGCCACCAGCGCGACGACAGGGGTCGACGAGCAGTACTTC	CATSATTGVDEQYF
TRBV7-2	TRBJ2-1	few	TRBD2	TGTGCCAGCAGCCCAGGACTAGCGGGAGTCTTAGTCGAGCAGTTCTTC	CASSPGLAGVLVEQFF
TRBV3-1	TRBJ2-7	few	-	TGTGCCAGCAGCCTCTCAATCGTCGGAGAGAGCGACAGGTACGAGCAGTACTTC	CASSLSIVGESDRYEQYF
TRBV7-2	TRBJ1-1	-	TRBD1	TGTGCCAGCAGCTTAGTGACAGGGGGCCTGAACACTGAAGCTTTCTTT	CASSLVTGGLNTEAFF
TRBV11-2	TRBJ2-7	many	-	TGTGCCAGCAGCCCGGGACAAGCCTACGAGCAGTACTTC	CASSPGQAYEQYF
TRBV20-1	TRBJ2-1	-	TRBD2	TGCAGTGCTAGAGATCGAAGGCCAGCGGGGTGGTACAATGAGCAGTTCTTC	CSARDRRPAGWYNEQFF
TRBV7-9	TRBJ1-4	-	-	TGTGCCAGCAGCATTAATGAAAAACTGTTTTTT	CASSINEKLFF
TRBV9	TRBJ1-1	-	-	TGTGCCAGCAGCGTAGATGAGGGGGGGGGCACTGAAGCTTTCTTT	CASSVDEGGGTEAFF
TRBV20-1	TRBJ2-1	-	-	TGCAGTGCTAGGGTTGGGTCGGGAAGCTACAATGAGCAGTTCTTC	CSARVGSGSYNEQFF
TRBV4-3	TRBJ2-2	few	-	TGCGCCAGCAGCCAAGATAGGCTCACACTAGCGAACACCGGGGAGCTGTTTTTT	CASSQDRLTLANTGELFF
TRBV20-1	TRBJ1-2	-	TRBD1	TGCAGTGCTAGAGATACAGGGGACTATGGCTACACCTTC	CSARDTGDYGYTF
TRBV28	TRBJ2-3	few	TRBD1	TGTGCCAGCAGTGTCCCCCGGGACAGGGCGCTCGCAGATACGCAGTATTTT	CASSVPRDRALADTQYF
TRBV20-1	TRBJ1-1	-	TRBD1	TGCAGTGCTAAGCATCTGGGACAGGGTAGGTGGACTGAAGCTTTCTTT	CSAKHLGQGRWTEAFF
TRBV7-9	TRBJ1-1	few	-	TGTGCCAGCAGCCCCCAAAGTAGCAGGGACACTGAAGCTTTCTTT	CASSPQSSRDTEAFF
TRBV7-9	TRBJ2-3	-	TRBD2	TGTGCCAGCAGCGGGACTAGCGGGAGTGTGAGCACAGATACGCAGTATTTT	CASSGTSGSVSTDTQYF
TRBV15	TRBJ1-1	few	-	TGTGCCACCAGCAGAGATACTGGGACTGAAGCTTTCTTT	CATSRDTGTEAFF
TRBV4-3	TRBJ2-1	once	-	TGCGCCAGCAGCCCGAACCCCCTAGGGTCCTACAATGAGCAGTTCTTC	CASSPNPLGSYNEQFF
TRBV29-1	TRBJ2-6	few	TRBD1	TGCAGCGTTGAAGGTGCGCAGGGGGTACTGGGATCTGGGGCCAACGTCCTGACTTTC	CSVEGAQGVLGSGANVLTF
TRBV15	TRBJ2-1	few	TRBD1	TGTGCCACCAGCAAACCGGGACAGGGGGTTGTCAATGAGCAGTTCTTC	CATSKPGQGVVNEQFF
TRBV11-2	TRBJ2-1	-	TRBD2	TGTGCCAGCAGCTCGTACTTAGCGGGAGGGCCCAATGAGCAGTTCTTC	CASSSYLAGGPNEQFF
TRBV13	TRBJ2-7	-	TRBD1	TGTGCCAGCAGCACCCGGGACAGATCCTACGAGCAGTACTTC	CASSTRDRSYEQYF
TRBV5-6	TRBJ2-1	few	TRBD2	TGTGCCAGCAGCTTGGCCGGGGAGGGTCCTAATGAGCAGTTCTTC	CASSLAGEGPNEQFF
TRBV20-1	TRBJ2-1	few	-	TGCAGTGCAGCGGAGAGGTTGGGTTACAATGAGCAGTTCTTC	CSAAERLGYNEQFF
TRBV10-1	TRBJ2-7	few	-	TGCGCCAGCAGTGAGCCGGAATCCTACGAGCAGTACTTC	CASSEPESYEQYF
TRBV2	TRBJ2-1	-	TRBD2	TGTGCCAGCAGTGTATCTAGCGGGGGGTTCGGCTCCTACAATGAGCAGTTCTTC	CASSVSSGGFGSYNEQFF
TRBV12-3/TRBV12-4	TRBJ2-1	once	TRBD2	TGTGCCAGCTGCCCCCAGCGGGACCTACCCTACAATGAGCAGTTCTTC	CASCPQRDLPYNEQFF
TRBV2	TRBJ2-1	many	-	TGTGCCAGCATTCTGGGACTTCTCAATGAGCAGTTCTTC	CASILGLLNEQFF
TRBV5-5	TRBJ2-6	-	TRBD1	TGTGCCAGCACCGAGGAAGGGACAGGGGTAACAGGGGCCAACGTCCTGACTTTC	CASTEEGTGVTGANVLTF
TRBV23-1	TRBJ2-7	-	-	TGCGCCAGCTGCAGGGCTCCCTACGAGCAGTACTTC	CASCRAPYEQYF
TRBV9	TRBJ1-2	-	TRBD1	TGTGCCAGCAGCGGAACAGGGGTTGCCTCTAACTATGGCTACACCTTC	CASSGTGVASNYGYTF
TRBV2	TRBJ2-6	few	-	TGTGCCAGCCACGGTGGGGCAGCAGGGGCCAACGTCCTGACTTTC	CASHGGAAGANVLTF
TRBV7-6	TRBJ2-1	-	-	TGTGCCAGCAGCCCCTGGGAACCGGCGAATGAGCAGTTCTTC	CASSPWEPANEQFF
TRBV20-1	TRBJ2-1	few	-	TGCAGTGCACAGGAGGTTGAGCAGTTCTTC	CSAQEVEQFF
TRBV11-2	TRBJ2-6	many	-	TGTGCCAGCACCTCATTTGGCGGCGAACCCTCTGGGGCCAACGTCCTGACTTTC	CASTSFGGEPSGANVLTF
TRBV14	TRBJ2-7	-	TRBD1	TGTGCCAGCAGCCAAGGCCCGGGACAGGCGGAGCCCTACGAGCAGTACTTC	CASSQGPGQAEPYEQYF
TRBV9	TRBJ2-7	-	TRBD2	TGTGCCAGCAGCGTATCTGGCGGCCCGGGGGGCGAGCAGTACTTC	CASSVSGGPGGEQYF
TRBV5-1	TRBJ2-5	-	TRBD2	TGCGCCAGCAGCTTCGATTTAGCGGGGGGCCTTAGTCAAGAGACCCAGTACTTC	CASSFDLAGGLSQETQYF
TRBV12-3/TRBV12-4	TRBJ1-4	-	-	TGTGCCAGCAGTTTACCCTGGGGGGAACTGTTTTTT	CASSLPWGELFF
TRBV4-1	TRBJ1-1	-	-	TGCGCCAGCAGCCTGGACGGGGGAATGAACACTGAAGCTTTCTTT	CASSLDGGMNTEAFF
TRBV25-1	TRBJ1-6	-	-	TGTGCCAGCAGTGACTTCAGCGACAATTCACCCCTCCACTTT	CASSDFSDNSPLHF
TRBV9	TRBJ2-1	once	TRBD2	TGTGCCAGCATCCCGACTAGCGGGGGGGCTTACAATGAGCAGTTCTTC	CASIPTSGGAYNEQFF
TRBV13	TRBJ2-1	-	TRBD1	TGTGCCAGCAGCTACGGGACAGGGGTCGAGCAGTTCTTC	CASSYGTGVEQFF
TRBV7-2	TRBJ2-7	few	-	TGTGCCAGCAGCTTATTACCCCTAGCAGTTTACGAGCAGTACTTC	CASSLLPLAVYEQYF
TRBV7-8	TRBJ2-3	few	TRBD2	TGTGCCAGCAGCTTAGGCCGGCTAGCGGGAACCACAGATACGCAGTATTTT	CASSLGRLAGTTDTQYF
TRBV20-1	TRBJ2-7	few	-	TGCAGTGCTAGAGCGGTCAGCTCCTACGAGCAGTACTTC	CSARAVSSYEQYF
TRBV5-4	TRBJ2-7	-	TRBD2	TGTGCCAGCAGCTTGGGTAGCGGGGTATACTCCTACGAGCAGTACTTC	CASSLGSGVYSYEQYF
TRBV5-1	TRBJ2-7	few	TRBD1	TGCGCCAGCAGCTTGGAAGGGACAGGGTCCCACGAGCAGTACTTC	CASSLEGTGSHEQYF
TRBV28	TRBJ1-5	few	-	TGTGCCAGCAGTCCGGGGTCTACATTCCCCCAGCATTTT	CASSPGSTFPQHF
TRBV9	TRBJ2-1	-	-	TGTGCCAGCAGCGCTCGGGGCGGGGGACAGTACAATGAGCAGTTCTTC	CASSARGGGQYNEQFF
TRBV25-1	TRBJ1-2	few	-	TGTGCCAGCATGGCAGGGGCCAACGGCTACACCTTC	CASMAGANGYTF
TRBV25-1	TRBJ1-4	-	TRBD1	TGTGCCAGCAGTGCCACCCAGGGGGAACATGAAAAACTGTTTTTT	CASSATQGEHEKLFF